A selection of T cell receptor beta chains follows, all from one sample in a study of OX40 agonist ivuxolimab in advanced cancers. Here immunoSEQ multiplex PCR was the method, and the copy in TCRdb shows in-frame clones only, minus some. This sample has 55,000 to 70,000 clones, with just over 85% found just once. The source was CD4+ or CD8+ T cells sorted from blood, collected in a trial of the OX40 agonist ivuxolimab. The receptors shown here come from an adult with an advanced solid tumor such as melanoma, head and neck, liver or kidney cancer. The CDR3 runs from the conserved cysteine through the conserved F or W. A D gene is named only where the DNA matches it firmly. Only some rows state a clone size, as once, few, many or a class for expanded clones.

V	D	size	J	DNA	CDR3
TRBV10-3	NA	once	TRBJ2-6	TGTGCCATCAGTGCACAAACTGGGGCCAACGTCCTGACTTTC	CAISAQTGANVLTF
TRBV6-1	NA	NA	TRBJ2-3	TGTGCCAGCAGTGTGAGAGGGGGAACTAGAGATACGCAGTATTTT	CASSVRGGTRDTQYF
TRBV10-3	TRBD1	NA	TRBJ1-5	TGTGCCATCAGTGCAAGTCAGGGGGCAAGGGGCAATCAGCCCCAGCATTTT	CAISASQGARGNQPQHF
TRBV6-1	TRBD2	NA	TRBJ2-3	TGTGCCAGCAGTGACACTAGCGGTTCTTCTAGCACAGATACGCAGTATTTT	CASSDTSGSSSTDTQYF
TRBV18	NA	few	TRBJ1-2	TGTGCCAGCTCACCGGGAGGGACAAGGGGCTACACCTTC	CASSPGGTRGYTF
TRBV30	NA	NA	TRBJ1-2	TGTGCCTGGAGTGAATCCAGGGGAGTAGGCTACACCTTC	CAWSESRGVGYTF
TRBV6-5	NA	few	TRBJ1-1	TGTGCCACCTCAAAGACGGTGAACACTGAAGCTTTCTTT	CATSKTVNTEAFF
TRBV7-2	TRBD1	NA	TRBJ2-1	TGTGCCAGCAGCACTAGGGACAGCTATGAGCAGTTCTTC	CASSTRDSYEQFF
TRBV11-2	NA	NA	TRBJ1-4	TGTGCCAGCAGCCCCTATCAGGGCCCTAATGAAAAACTGTTTTTT	CASSPYQGPNEKLFF
TRBV4-2	NA	NA	TRBJ2-1	TGTGCCAGCAGCCGTGGGATTGGAAACAATGAGCAGTTCTTC	CASSRGIGNNEQFF
TRBV11-3	NA	NA	TRBJ2-7	TGTGCCAGCAGCTCGAGACACCCCTACGAGCAGTACTTC	CASSSRHPYEQYF
TRBV14	TRBD2	few	TRBJ2-7	TGTGCCAGCAGCCAGGGGGGGACCTACGAGCAGTACTTC	CASSQGGTYEQYF
TRBV7-3	NA	once	TRBJ2-2	TGTGCCAGCAGCACCCAGGGTGCCACCGGGGAGCTGTTTTTT	CASSTQGATGELFF
TRBV18	NA	NA	TRBJ2-5	TGTGCCAGCTCGTCTCGAGGGGTGACCCAAGAGACCCAGTACTTC	CASSSRGVTQETQYF
TRBV28	NA	NA	TRBJ2-7	TGTGCCAGCAGTGACCTAGGGACCTACGAGCAGTACTTC	CASSDLGTYEQYF
TRBV4-1	TRBD2	NA	TRBJ2-7	TGCGCCAGCAGCCAAGATACAGTAGGAGTAGCGGGGTCCTACGAGCAGTACTTC	CASSQDTVGVAGSYEQYF
TRBV7-2	NA	NA	TRBJ2-7	TGTGCCAGCAGGAAACGTGGCCGGGAGACTTACGAGCAGTACTTC	CASRKRGRETYEQYF
TRBV4-2	NA	NA	TRBJ2-1	TGTGCCAGCAGCCAAGATTGGGCCGGTGGCAATGAGCAGTTCTTC	CASSQDWAGGNEQFF
TRBV5-3	TRBD2	NA	TRBJ2-2	TGTGCCAGAAGCTTAAAGTGTTGGTTAGCGGGGCCAACCGGGGAGCTGTTTTTT	CARSLKCWLAGPTGELFF
TRBV6-6	NA	once	TRBJ2-3	TGTGCCAGCAGCTCGCTCCTTGCGACAGATACGCAGTATTTT	CASSSLLATDTQYF
TRBV6-5	NA	NA	TRBJ2-7	TGTGCCAGCAGTTTGGAAATTTCCTACGAGCAGTACTTC	CASSLEISYEQYF
TRBV6-1	NA	NA	TRBJ1-1	TGTGCCAGCAGTGAGGCGGCTGAAGCTTTCTTT	CASSEAAEAFF
TRBV19	NA	NA	TRBJ2-1	TGTGCCAGTAGTATAGGAGGGGTTGGCGCCCCGTTCTTC	CASSIGGVGAPFF
TRBV14	TRBD1	few	TRBJ2-1	TGTGCCAGCAGCCGAAAGATCGGCCAGGGGGAAGGTAATGAGCAGTTCTTC	CASSRKIGQGEGNEQFF
TRBV19	NA	NA	TRBJ2-2	TGTGCCAGTAGAGGCGGGGGCAGCACCGGGGAGCTGTTTTTT	CASRGGGSTGELFF
TRBV11-3	TRBD1	NA	TRBJ2-2	TGTGCCAGCAGCTTAGGGCCGGACAGGGGAAAAACCGGGGAGCTGTTTTTT	CASSLGPDRGKTGELFF
TRBV2	TRBD2	few	TRBJ2-1	TGTGCCAGCAGGGCCGGGGGGACTAGTGATATGTGGTATGAGCAGTTCTTC	CASRAGGTSDMWYEQFF
TRBV15	NA	NA	TRBJ1-4	TGTGCCACCAGCCGGACTGGGACCCCAGTCAAAAAACTGTTTTTT	CATSRTGTPVKKLFF
TRBV29-1	NA	few	TRBJ1-1	TGCAGCGTGATGACGCCGGAAGCTTTCTTT	CSVMTPEAFF
TRBV18	NA	few	TRBJ1-1	TGTGCCAGCTCACACAGTCGCGACACTGAAGCTTTCTTT	CASSHSRDTEAFF
TRBV27	TRBD1	NA	TRBJ1-2	TGTGCCAGCAGCCGTGGACAGGGGCCGATCTATGGCTACACCTTC	CASSRGQGPIYGYTF
TRBV11-1	NA	NA	TRBJ2-7	TGTGCCAGCAGCTTAGGGCGGGCCTACGAGCAGTACTTC	CASSLGRAYEQYF
TRBV6-4	NA	NA	TRBJ1-2	TGTGCCAGGAAATGGGGATATGGCTACACCTTC	CARKWGYGYTF
TRBV7-2	TRBD2	NA	TRBJ2-3	TGTGCCAGCAGCTTGGGGACTAGCAGTGATACGCAGTATTTT	CASSLGTSSDTQYF
TRBV6-1	NA	NA	TRBJ2-5	TGTGCCAGCAGTGAACGAGGGGTCAGGGAGACCCAGTACTTC	CASSERGVRETQYF
TRBV28	NA	once	TRBJ2-2	TGTGCCAGCAGCTTTCCCGTAACCGGGGAGCTGTTTTTT	CASSFPVTGELFF
TRBV27	TRBD1	NA	TRBJ2-2	TGTGCCAGCAGTTTAGAGTCTACAGGGGGGACGGTCACCGGGGAGCTGTTTTTT	CASSLESTGGTVTGELFF
TRBV7-2	NA	NA	TRBJ1-2	TGTGCCAGCAACCCAGGCCGGCTATCTAACTATGGCTACACCTTC	CASNPGRLSNYGYTF
TRBV18	NA	NA	TRBJ1-1	TGTGCCAGCTCACCATCTGCTGACCCTCGGGGAACTGAAGCTTTCTTT	CASSPSADPRGTEAFF
TRBV4-1	NA	once	TRBJ1-5	TGCGCCAGCAGCCAGGGGACCCTGGGCAATCAGCCCCAGCATTTT	CASSQGTLGNQPQHF
TRBV11-2	NA	NA	TRBJ2-5	TGTGCCAGCAGCCAAGACCGAACGGAGACCCAGTACTTC	CASSQDRTETQYF
TRBV7-2	TRBD1	NA	TRBJ1-5	TGTGCCAGCAGCTTACGCGGGACAGGGGAGGGGTTTGGTCAGCCCCAGCATTTT	CASSLRGTGEGFGQPQHF
TRBV27	NA	NA	TRBJ1-1	TGTGCCAGTAGTGCCTGGCAGGCACCATTGAACACTGAAGCTTTCTTT	CASSAWQAPLNTEAFF
TRBV27	NA	once	TRBJ2-7	TGTGCCAGCAGTTTCGGGCAAACCCGGGGAGAGCAGTACTTC	CASSFGQTRGEQYF
TRBV15	NA	medium-sized	TRBJ1-2	TGTGCCACCAGCAGAGATGATAGAGATGGCTACACCTTC	CATSRDDRDGYTF
TRBV18	NA	NA	TRBJ1-1	TGTGCCAGCTCACCGGTCAGGGTGGGCCCCAACACTGAAGCTTTCTTT	CASSPVRVGPNTEAFF
TRBV21-1	NA	NA	TRBJ1-4	TGTGCCAGCAGCGACGGTGCAACTAATGAAAAACTGTTTTTT	CASSDGATNEKLFF
TRBV2	NA	NA	TRBJ2-7	TGTGCCAGCAGTGAACTATCCTACGAGCAGTACTTC	CASSELSYEQYF
TRBV7-3	TRBD2	NA	TRBJ2-1	TGTGCCAGCAGCTTAACGTTAGCGGGAGGGCCAAATGAGCAGTTCTTC	CASSLTLAGGPNEQFF
TRBV10-3	NA	NA	TRBJ1-2	TGTGCCATCAGGGCGGACGGACCAGCTAACTATGGCTACACCTTC	CAIRADGPANYGYTF